These 13 T cell receptor beta chains were all obtained from the same sample, sequenced in a study of CD8+ T cells in alopecia areata. Sequencing templates came from extracted RNA that was reverse transcribed into cDNA. Sequencing used immunoSEQ multiplex PCR; TCRdb keeps in-frame clones, though not all of them. The data show approximately 2,000 clones, with none appearing a single time. Using CD4, CD8alpha, NKG2D, NKG2ACE and other markers, pooled cutaneous lymph node cells were sorted. The sequenced sample was CD8+ T cells sorted from a lymph node. These receptors came from a C3H/HeJ mouse with alopecia areata. The mice in this strain carry MHC haplotype H2-k.

In its sample, this clone was seen many times. The genes and germline here are from mouse. The read terminates 4 residues ahead of where the CDR3 ends, so the germline J gene completes it. The chain couples TRBV13-2 to TRBJ2-7, with TRBD1 matching 7 bases. Germline V gene data show CDR1 as NNHNN and CDR2 as SYGAGS (reference sequence). Trimming cost V 2 bases and J 2 bases; bases outside gene matches: 4. This CDR3 is built from 14 residues. The CDR3 DNA, read in part, is TGTGCCAGCGGTGAGGGACAGAGAACCTAT. This codes for CASGEGQRTY. The entire CDR3 protein reads CASGEGQRTYEQYF.

This clone was seen more than once but under ten times. Gene labels here are mouse ones. The observed sequence ends 4 residues before the CDR3 terminus, with the missing tail filled in from the germline J gene. The same CDR3 is also encoded by other DNA sequences in this sample. This sequence joins TRBV13-3 and TRBJ2-4; the match to TRBD1 covers 7 bases. Germline V gives CDR1 NNHDY, CDR2 SYVADS. The CDR3 has 14 amino acids. With V trimmed by 5 bases and J by 3 bases, 6 bases remained unmatched. CDR3 DNA (partial): TGTGCCAGCAGGCTACAGGGGAGACAAAAC. Encoded protein: CASRLQGRQN. The CDR3 in its entirety is CASRLQGRQNTLYF. Full variable domain (outside the CDR3, taken from reference TRBV13-3 and TRBJ2-4): EAAVTQSPRSKVAVTGGKVTLSCHQTNNHDYMYWYRQDTGHGLRLIHYSYVADSTEKGDIPDGYKASRPSQENFSLILELASLSQTAVYFCASRLQGRQNTLYFGAGTRLSVL.

This clone was counted a few times. Germline and genes here are mouse. The read ends 4 residues shy of where the CDR3 ends; the end is completed using the germline J gene. This chain uses TRBV13-1 with TRBJ2-1; 7 bases map to TRBD2. With V trimmed by 1 base and J by 1 base, 2 bases remained unmatched. The CDR3 runs 15 residues. Germline V lookup: CDR1 NSHNY, CDR2 SYGAGN. The chain's CDR3 is CASSDFWGNYAEQFF. CDR3 DNA (partial): TGTGCCAGCAGTGATTTCTGGGGGAACTATGCT.

Comment on this clone: Genes and germline are mouse. The sequenced fragment ends 4 residues before the CDR3 boundary, so the rest is inferred from the germline J gene. V is TRBV19 and J is TRBJ2-3; 11 bases line up with TRBD1. There are 16 residues in the CDR3. CDR1 FNHDT and CDR2 SITEND come from the germline V gene (reference sequence). Trimming cost V 4 bases and J 0 bases; bases outside gene matches: 4. The CDR3: CASSSGTGGSAETLYF. CDR3 bases read: TGTGCCAGCAGTTCCGGGACAGGGGGTAGTGCAGAA.

Details on this clone: All gene names here are mouse names. The sequence runs out 4 residues before the end of the CDR3; the remainder is reconstructed from the germline J gene. Different DNA sequences within this sample yield the same CDR3. The chain uses TRBV13-2 and TRBJ2-3; 7 bases are shared with TRBD2. The CDR3 spans 15 residues. The ends lost 0 bases at V and 0 bases at J; junction bases unmatched: 1. Germline CDR1 reads NNHNN; CDR2 reads SYGAGS (reference sequence). CDR3 in amino acids: CASGDVWGSAETLYF. Partial CDR3 DNA: TGTGCCAGCGGTGATGTCTGGGGGAGTGCAGAA.

Ten or more counts support this clone. Mouse gene names and germline throughout. The read stops 4 residues short of the end of the CDR3; the missing end is completed from the germline J gene. V is TRBV13-3 and J is TRBJ2-2; no reliable D call. Germline loops: CDR1 NNHDY, CDR2 SYVADS. The CDR3 has 12 residues. Trimming left V 5 bases short and J 1 base short, with 3 bases between. The sequenced part of the CDR3 DNA is TGTGCCAGCAGACAAAACACCGGG. Translated, it gives CASRQNTG. The whole CDR3 sequence reads CASRQNTGQLYF.

This clone was found many times. Mouse names are used for the genes. Sequencing ends 4 residues short of the CDR3 end; the germline J gene provides the rest. The chain joins TRBV31 to TRBJ2-3, with D maybe TRBD1 (7 bases). The ends were cut back, 0 bases at V and 1 base at J, with 14 bases in the middle. CDR1 and CDR2 (germline): GKSSPN, SITVG. The CDR3 spans 16 residues. CDR3 DNA, as far as it was read: TGTGCCTGGAGTCTAGAAGGGGGCGCGGGTGCAGAA. Translated: CAWSLEGGAGAE. The complete CDR3 protein is CAWSLEGGAGAETLYF. Full variable domain (rest looked up from reference TRBV31 and TRBJ2-3): AQTIHQWPVAEIKAVGSPLSLGCTIKGKSSPNLYWYWQATGGTLQQLFYSITVGQVESVVQLNLSASRPKDDQFILSTEKLLLSHSGFYLCAWSLEGGAGAETLYFGSGTRLTVL.

Concerning this clone itself: Gene names and germline match the mouse. Coverage ceases 4 residues before the CDR3 finishes, and the germline J gene fills in the end. The chain joins TRBV29 to TRBJ2-2, with unresolved D. The CDR3 extends over 12 amino acids. Germline lookup yields CDR1 MSHET and CDR2 SYDVDS. The V gene lost 5 bases and the J gene lost 2 bases, with 3 bases spanning the gap. The sequenced CDR3 bases are TGTGCTAGCAGTAAGAACACCGGG. Protein product: CASSKNTG. The whole CDR3 protein reads CASSKNTGQLYF.

This clone has ten or more counts. Gene names and germline refer to mouse. The observed sequence ends 4 residues before the CDR3 terminus, with the missing tail filled in from the germline J gene. The chain has TRBV13-1 and TRBJ1-2, with D perhaps matching TRBD1 (6 bases). CDR3 length: 14 residues. Trimming stripped 5 bases from V and 0 bases from J, with 11 bases between. Per the germline V gene, CDR1 is NSHNY and CDR2 is SYGAGN. The CDR3 is CASSGTSPNSDYTF. The sequenced part of the CDR3 DNA is TGTGCCAGCAGCGGGACAAGCCCAAACTCC.

As concerns this clone: A clone one base away is much larger, so this may be a read error. Mouse germline and gene names are used. The read terminates 4 residues ahead of where the CDR3 ends, so the germline J gene completes it. At the DNA level, this CDR3 is encoded by other sequences in the same sample as well. The chain links TRBV19 to TRBJ1-2, with D possibly being TRBD1 (6 bases). Trimming pared 4 bases from V and 0 bases from J, leaving 10 bases between. This CDR3 has 14 amino acids. From germline, CDR1 is FNHDT and CDR2 SITEND (reference sequence). The chain's CDR3 is CASSPDRTNSDYTF. CDR3 DNA (partial): TGTGCCAGCAGTCCGGACAGAACAAACTCC.

As concerns this clone: The listed genes are named as in mouse. The read falls 4 residues short of the CDR3 end, and the missing part is taken from the germline J gene. The chain employs TRBV13-2 and TRBJ2-3, with 12 bases aligning to TRBD2. The CDR3 consists of 16 residues. Germline trimming cut 3 bases from V and 2 bases from J; bases unmatched to any gene: 4. Germline V gene data show CDR1 as NNHNN and CDR2 as SYGAGS (reference sequence). CDR3 bases read: TGTGCCAGCGGTGGCCGGGACTGGGGGGATGCAGAA. This codes for CASGGRDWGDAE. The full-length CDR3 reads as CASGGRDWGDAETLYF.

This clone occurred a few times. The gene symbols are mouse symbols. CDR3 sequence: CASSQDWVYEQYF. Incomplete CDR3 DNA: TGTGCCAGCAGCCAAGACTGGGTCTAT. The V gene is TRBV2, the J gene TRBJ2-7; TRBD2 is a possible D gene (5 bases). The read is 4 residues too short to cover the CDR3 end, so that end is filled in from the germline J gene. There are 13 residues in the CDR3. The V end was cut by 0 bases, the J end by 3 bases, with 6 bases between. Looked up from germline, CDR1 is LGHNA and CDR2 is YSYQKL.

A few counts support this clone. Gene names and germline match the mouse. The missing CDR3 end, 4 residues past where the read stops, is filled in from the germline J gene. The chain employs TRBV19 and TRBJ2-3; maybe TRBD2 (7 bases). From germline, CDR1 is FNHDT and CDR2 SITEND (reference sequence). Trimming removed 1 base from V and 2 bases from J, with 11 bases in between. The CDR3 is made up of 15 amino acids. The sequenced CDR3 bases are TGTGCCAGCAGTATACCGGGGGGCGTTGCAGAA. It encodes CASSIPGGVAE. The CDR3 in full is CASSIPGGVAETLYF.